The next 7 T cell receptor beta chains were all read from a single sample in a study of T cell changes during pregnancy in multiple sclerosis. The repertoire was sequenced with immunoSEQ multiplex PCR; TCRdb's copy has only in-frame clones and lacks some. The table shows more than 55,000 clones, with around 94% occurring only once. The source material was CD8+ T cells from peripheral blood mononuclear cells, sampled in the third trimester of pregnancy. These receptors all stem from a female donor with multiple sclerosis, enrolled in a pregnancy study.

This rearrangement joins TRBV7-6 to TRBJ2-3, with D possibly TRBD2 on 5 matching bases. Germline V lookup: CDR1 SGHVS, CDR2 FNYEAQ. The CDR3 has 16 amino acids. V gave up 5 bases and J gave up 0 bases, with 15 bases separating them. The CDR3 reads CASSPQLGQSTDTQYF. Here the CDR3 DNA reads TGTGCCAGCAGCCCCCAACTAGGTCAGAGCACAGATACGCAGTATTTT.

The chain has TRBV20-1 and TRBJ2-1, with a weak D call TRBD2 (6 bases). Looked up from germline, CDR1 is DFQATT and CDR2 is SNEGSKA (reference sequence). CDR3 size: 11 residues. For the CDR3, the DNA is TGCACCCCCTCCGGGGCGGGGGAGCAGTTCTTC. Protein sequence: CTPSGAGEQFF.

This chain links TRBV6-5 with TRBJ2-5, with a tentative D call TRBD2 (5 bases). V was cut by 2 bases and J by 9 bases, with 10 bases left in between. The germline V gene has CDR1 MNHEY and CDR2 SVGAGI. The CDR3 runs 12 residues. CDR3: CASSYNSEAQYF. For the CDR3, the DNA is TGTGCCAGCAGTTACAACTCGGAGGCCCAGTACTTC.

The chain employs TRBV19 and TRBJ2-1; TRBD2 matches 15 bases. This CDR3 has 17 residues. The germline CDR1 and CDR2 sequences are LNHDA and SQIVND (reference sequence). V lost 6 bases, J lost 8 bases, and 11 bases stayed unmatched. The CDR3 region is CASRARTSGRAKDEQFF. For the CDR3, the DNA is TGTGCCAGTAGGGCCCGGACTAGCGGGAGGGCCAAGGATGAGCAGTTCTTC.

This chain connects TRBV28 to TRBJ2-1; D is perhaps TRBD2 (6 bases). Germline CDR1 is MDHEN and CDR2 is SYDVKM. V dropped 4 bases and J dropped 4 bases, with 26 bases sitting between them. This CDR3 is 19 amino acids long. CDR3 sequence: CASSSPTRAMHPPYNEQFF. The CDR3 region has the DNA TGTGCCAGCAGTTCACCGACTAGAGCAATGCATCCTCCTTACAATGAGCAGTTCTTC. The full variable domain, rest sourced from reference TRBV28 and TRBJ2-1, is DVKVTQSSRYLVKRTGEKVFLECVQDMDHENMFWYRQDPGLGLRLIYFSYDVKMKEKGDIPEGYSVSREKKERFSLILESASTNQTSMYLCASSSPTRAMHPPYNEQFFGPGTRLTVL.

This clone has just one count. CDR3 loop: CASSPQGKPEFF. Here the CDR3 DNA reads TGTGCCAGCAGTCCCCAGGGAAAGCCTGAGTTCTTC. The chain carries TRBV27 and TRBJ2-1; the D gene is possibly TRBD1 (5 bases). Germline values: CDR1 MNHEY, CDR2 SMNVEV (reference sequence). The CDR3 covers 12 residues. The V and J ends lost 5 bases and 14 bases respectively, with 16 bases between them.

The chain joins TRBV27 to TRBJ2-1; D might be TRBD2 (6 bases). V shed 5 bases and J shed 7 bases, with 12 bases lying between them. Per germline, CDR1 MNHEY and CDR2 SMNVEV (reference sequence). The CDR3 runs 13 residues. The CDR3 sequence: CASSPGLRNEQFF. DNA for the CDR3: TGTGCCAGCAGTCCGGGACTCAGAAATGAGCAGTTCTTC.